What follows describes a single TCR beta chain. Its matching antigen is unknown. This record belongs to a study of cytomegalovirus exposure and HLA in healthy donors. Across the whole study: Among the roughly 380 donors who were genotyped, about 80% fell in the genetic ancestry cluster that is associated with self-reported Caucasian donors.

PCR employed 60 Vbeta and 13 Jbeta primers. Measured with immunoSEQ multiplex PCR; TCRdb has only the in-frame clones, and not every one. The table has 150,000 or so clones, approximately 80% seen once. Notes on the study in general: As was reported, the HLA-A and HLA-B alleles of most subjects were accurately predicted from TCR beta sequences. In an earlier analysis, about 87% or about 30%: the productive usage of most TCR beta V segments. Further analysis, carried out later, found HLA-associated TCR beta chains more clonally expanded than equally common other chains.

The CDR3 extends over 12 amino acids. The germline V gene has CDR1 SGHDT and CDR2 YYEEEE. V dropped 4 bases and J dropped 6; count of bases not matched to a gene: 3. Input material: PBMCs. The sequence was obtained from a woman aged 40 to 50 in good health and CMV-seropositive. This chain uses TRBV5-6 with TRBJ1-2; 7 bases are a match to TRBD1. CDR3 sequence: CASSGTADGYTF. CDR3 coding DNA: TGTGCCAGCAGCGGGACAGCTGATGGCTACACCTTC.